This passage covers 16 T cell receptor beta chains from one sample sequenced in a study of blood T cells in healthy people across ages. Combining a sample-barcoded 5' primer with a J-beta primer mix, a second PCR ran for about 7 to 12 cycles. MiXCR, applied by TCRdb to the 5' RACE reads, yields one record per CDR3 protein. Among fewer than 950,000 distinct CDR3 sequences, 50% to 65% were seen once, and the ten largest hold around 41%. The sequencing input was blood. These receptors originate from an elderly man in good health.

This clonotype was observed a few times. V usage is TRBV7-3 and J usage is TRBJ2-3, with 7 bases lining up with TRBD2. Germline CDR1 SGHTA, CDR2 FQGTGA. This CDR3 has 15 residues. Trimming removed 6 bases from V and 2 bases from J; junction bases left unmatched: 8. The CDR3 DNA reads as TGTGCCAGCAGTCTCAGCGGGATCTCCACAGATACGCAGTATTTT. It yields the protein CASSLSGISTDTQYF.

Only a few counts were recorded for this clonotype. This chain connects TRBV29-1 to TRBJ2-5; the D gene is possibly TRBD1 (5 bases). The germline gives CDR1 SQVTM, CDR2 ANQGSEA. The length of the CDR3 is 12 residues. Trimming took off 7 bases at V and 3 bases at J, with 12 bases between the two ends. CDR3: CSALKGEETQYF. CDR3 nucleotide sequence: TGCAGCGCATTGAAAGGGGAAGAGACCCAGTACTTC.

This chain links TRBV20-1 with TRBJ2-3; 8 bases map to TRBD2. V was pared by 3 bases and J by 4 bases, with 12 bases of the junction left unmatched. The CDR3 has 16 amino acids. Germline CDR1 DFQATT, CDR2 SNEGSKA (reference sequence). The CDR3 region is CSASPGGASGADTQYF. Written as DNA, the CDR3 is TGCAGTGCTAGTCCCGGGGGGGCCAGCGGAGCAGATACGCAGTATTTT.

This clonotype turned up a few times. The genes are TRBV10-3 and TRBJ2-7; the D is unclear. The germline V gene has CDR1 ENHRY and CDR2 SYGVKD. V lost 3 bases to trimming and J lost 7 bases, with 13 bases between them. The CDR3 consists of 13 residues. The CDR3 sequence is CAISESVWWEQYF. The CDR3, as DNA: TGTGCCATCAGTGAATCTGTTTGGTGGGAGCAGTACTTC.

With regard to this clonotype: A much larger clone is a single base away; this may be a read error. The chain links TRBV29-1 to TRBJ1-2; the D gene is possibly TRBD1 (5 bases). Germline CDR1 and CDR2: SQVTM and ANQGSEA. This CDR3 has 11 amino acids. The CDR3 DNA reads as TGCAGCGTTGGGCAGGGAGGTGGCTGCACCTTC. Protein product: CSVGQGGGCTF. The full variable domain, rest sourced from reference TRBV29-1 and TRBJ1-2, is SAVISQKPSRDICQRGTSLTIQCQVDSQVTMMFWYRQQPGQSLTLIATANQGSEATYESGFVIDKFPISRPNLTFSTLTVSNMSPEDSSIYLCSVGQGGGCTFGSGTRLTVV.

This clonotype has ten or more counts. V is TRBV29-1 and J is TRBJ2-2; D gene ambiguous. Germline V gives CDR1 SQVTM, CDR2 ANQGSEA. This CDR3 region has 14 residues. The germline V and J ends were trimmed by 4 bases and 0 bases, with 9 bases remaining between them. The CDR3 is CSVAPPSNTGELFF. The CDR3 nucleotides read TGCAGCGTTGCCCCCCCCTCGAACACCGGGGAGCTGTTTTTT.

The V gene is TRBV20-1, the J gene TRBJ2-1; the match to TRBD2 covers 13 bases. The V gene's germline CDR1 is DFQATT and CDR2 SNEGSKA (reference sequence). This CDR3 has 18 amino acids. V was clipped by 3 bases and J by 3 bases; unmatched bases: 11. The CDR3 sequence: CSARGELAGGRYYNEQFF. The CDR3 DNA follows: TGCAGTGCTAGGGGAGAACTAGCGGGAGGGAGATACTACAATGAGCAGTTCTTC.

The CDR3 region is CASSESARGYTF. As DNA, the CDR3 is TGTGCCAGCAGTGAATCGGCTAGAGGCTACACCTTC. The chain uses TRBV6-1 and TRBJ1-2; D remains ambiguous. V lost 2 bases and J lost 8, with 9 bases in between. CDR3 size: 12 residues. Looked up from germline, CDR1 is MNHNS and CDR2 is SASEGT.

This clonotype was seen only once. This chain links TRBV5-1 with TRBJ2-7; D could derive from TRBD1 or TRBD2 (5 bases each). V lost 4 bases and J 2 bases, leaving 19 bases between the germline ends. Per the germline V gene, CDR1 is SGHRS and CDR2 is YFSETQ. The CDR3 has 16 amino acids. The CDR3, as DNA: TGCGCCAGCAGCGCCGCTCCGGGGCCAAACGCCTACGAGCAGTACTTC. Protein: CASSAAPGPNAYEQYF.

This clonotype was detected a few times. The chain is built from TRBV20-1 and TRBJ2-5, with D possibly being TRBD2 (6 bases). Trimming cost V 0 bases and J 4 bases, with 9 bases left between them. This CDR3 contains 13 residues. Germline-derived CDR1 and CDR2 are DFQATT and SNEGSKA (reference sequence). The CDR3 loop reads CSARDNGGETQYF. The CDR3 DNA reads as TGCAGTGCTAGAGATAACGGGGGAGAGACCCAGTACTTC.

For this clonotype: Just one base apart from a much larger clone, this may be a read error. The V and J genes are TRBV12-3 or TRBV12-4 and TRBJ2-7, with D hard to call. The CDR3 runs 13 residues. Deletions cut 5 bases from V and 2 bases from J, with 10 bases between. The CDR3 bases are TGTGCCAGCAGTGTAACTGGCCCCTACGAGCAGTACTTC. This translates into CASSVTGPYEQYF.

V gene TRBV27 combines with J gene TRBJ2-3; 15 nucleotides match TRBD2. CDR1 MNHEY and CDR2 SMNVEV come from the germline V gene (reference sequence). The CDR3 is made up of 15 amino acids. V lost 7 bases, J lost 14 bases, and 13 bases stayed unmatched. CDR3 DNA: TGTGCCAGCATCGGACTAGCGGGAGGGGTCAGAGACGCGTATTTT. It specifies CASIGLAGGVRDAYF.

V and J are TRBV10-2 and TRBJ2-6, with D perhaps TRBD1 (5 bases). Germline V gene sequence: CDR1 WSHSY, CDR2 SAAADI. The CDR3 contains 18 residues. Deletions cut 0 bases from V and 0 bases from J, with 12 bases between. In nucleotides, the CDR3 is TGCGCCAGCAGTGAGTCGTACAGGTTTAGCTCTGGGGCCAACGTCCTGACTTTC. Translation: CASSESYRFSSGANVLTF.

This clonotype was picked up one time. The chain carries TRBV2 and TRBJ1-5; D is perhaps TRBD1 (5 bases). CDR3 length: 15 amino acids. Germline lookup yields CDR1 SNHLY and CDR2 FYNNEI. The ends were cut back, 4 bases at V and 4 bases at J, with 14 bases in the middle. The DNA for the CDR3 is TGTGCCAGCAGTGGCCCGGGGCTGGGGAATCAGCCCCAGCATTTT. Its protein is CASSGPGLGNQPQHF. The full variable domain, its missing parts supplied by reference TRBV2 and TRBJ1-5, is EPEVTQTPSHQVTQMGQEVILRCVPISNHLYFYWYRQILGQKVEFLVSFYNNEISEKSEIFDDQFSVERPDGSNFTLKIRSTKLEDSAMYFCASSGPGLGNQPQHFGDGTRLSIL.

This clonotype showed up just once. DNA for the CDR3: TGTGCCAGCAGCCAACGAATACAAGAGACCCAGTACTTC. Its translation: CASSQRIQETQYF. This sequence joins TRBV14 and TRBJ2-5; D uncertain. The V gene's germline CDR1 is SGHDN and CDR2 FVKESK. Trimming took 2 bases from V and 2 from J, leaving 6 bases between them. This CDR3 region has 13 residues.

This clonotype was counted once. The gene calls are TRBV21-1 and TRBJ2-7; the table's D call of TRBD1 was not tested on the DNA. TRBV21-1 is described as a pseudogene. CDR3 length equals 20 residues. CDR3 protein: CASSRPRPGEPLPESYEQYF. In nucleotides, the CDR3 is TGTGCCAGCAGCCGGCCCCGACCGGGGGAGCCTCTACCCGAATCCTACGAGCAGTACTTC.